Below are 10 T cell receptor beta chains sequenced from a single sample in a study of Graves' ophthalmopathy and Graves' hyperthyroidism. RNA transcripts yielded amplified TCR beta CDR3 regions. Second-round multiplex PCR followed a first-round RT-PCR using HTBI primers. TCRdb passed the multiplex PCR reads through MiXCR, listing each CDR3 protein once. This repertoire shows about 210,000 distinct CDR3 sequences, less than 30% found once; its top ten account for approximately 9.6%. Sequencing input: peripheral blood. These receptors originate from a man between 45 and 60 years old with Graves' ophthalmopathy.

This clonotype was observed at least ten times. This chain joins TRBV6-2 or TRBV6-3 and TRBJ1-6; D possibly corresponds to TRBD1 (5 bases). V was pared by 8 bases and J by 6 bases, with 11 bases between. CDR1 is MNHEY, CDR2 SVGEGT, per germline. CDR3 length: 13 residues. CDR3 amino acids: CASLRRGNSPLHF. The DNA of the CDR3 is TGTGCCAGCCTCCGAAGGGGTAATTCACCCCTCCACTTT.

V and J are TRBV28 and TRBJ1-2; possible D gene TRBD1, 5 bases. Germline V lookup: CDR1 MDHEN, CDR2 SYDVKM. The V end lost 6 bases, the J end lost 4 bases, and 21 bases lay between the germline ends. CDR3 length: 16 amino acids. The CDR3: CASRPHWDGRFYGYTF. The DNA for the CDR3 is TGTGCCAGCAGGCCGCATTGGGACGGACGATTCTATGGCTACACCTTC.

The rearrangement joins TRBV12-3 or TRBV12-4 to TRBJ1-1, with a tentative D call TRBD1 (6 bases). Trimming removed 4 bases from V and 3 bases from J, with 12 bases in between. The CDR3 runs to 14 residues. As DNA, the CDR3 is TGTGCCAGCAGTTGGGGACAATCCGACACTGAAGCTTTCTTT. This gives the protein CASSWGQSDTEAFF.

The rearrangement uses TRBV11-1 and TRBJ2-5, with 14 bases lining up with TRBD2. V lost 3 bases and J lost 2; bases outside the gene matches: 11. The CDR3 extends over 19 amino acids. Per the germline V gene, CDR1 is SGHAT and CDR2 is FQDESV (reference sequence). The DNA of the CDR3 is TGTGCCAGCAGCTTTTCCAGGACTAGCGGGAGGTTTGGGCAAGAGACCCAGTACTTC. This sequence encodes CASSFSRTSGRFGQETQYF.

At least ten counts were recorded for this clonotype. CDR3 sequence reads: CASSSFRGGETQYF. The CDR3 coding sequence is TGCGCCAGCAGCTCCTTCAGGGGGGGGGAGACCCAGTACTTC. This chain joins TRBV5-1 and TRBJ2-5; the D call may be TRBD1 or TRBD2 (7 bases each). This CDR3 is built from 14 residues. V lost 3 bases and J 5 bases, leaving 14 bases between the germline ends. The germline V gene encodes CDR1 SGHRS and CDR2 YFSETQ.

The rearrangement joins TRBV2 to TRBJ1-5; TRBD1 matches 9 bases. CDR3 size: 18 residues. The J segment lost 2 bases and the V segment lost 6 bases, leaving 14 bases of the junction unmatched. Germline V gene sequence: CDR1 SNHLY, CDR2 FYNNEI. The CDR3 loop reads CASSETGGGLDGNQPQHF. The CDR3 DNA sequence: TGTGCCAGCAGCGAAACAGGGGGCGGATTGGATGGCAATCAGCCCCAGCATTTT.

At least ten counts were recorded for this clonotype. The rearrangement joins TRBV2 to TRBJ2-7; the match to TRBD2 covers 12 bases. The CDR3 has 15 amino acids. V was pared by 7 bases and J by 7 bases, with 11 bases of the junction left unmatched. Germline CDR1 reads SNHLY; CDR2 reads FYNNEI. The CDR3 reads CASKPTSGSMYEQYF. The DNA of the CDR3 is TGTGCCAGCAAACCGACTAGCGGGAGTATGTATGAGCAGTACTTC.

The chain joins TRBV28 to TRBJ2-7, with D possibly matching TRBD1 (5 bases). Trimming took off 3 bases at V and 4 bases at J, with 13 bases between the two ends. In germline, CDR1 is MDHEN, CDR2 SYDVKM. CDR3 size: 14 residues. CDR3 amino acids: CASSFLDSQYEQYF. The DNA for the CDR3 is TGTGCCAGCAGTTTTCTCGACAGCCAATACGAGCAGTACTTC.

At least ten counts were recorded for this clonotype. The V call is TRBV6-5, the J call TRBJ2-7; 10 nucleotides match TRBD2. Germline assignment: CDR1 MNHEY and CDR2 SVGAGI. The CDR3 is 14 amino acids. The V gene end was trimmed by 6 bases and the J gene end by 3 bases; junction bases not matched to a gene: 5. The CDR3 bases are TGTGCCAGCAGATCTCTAGCGGGAGACTACGAGCAGTACTTC. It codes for CASRSLAGDYEQYF.

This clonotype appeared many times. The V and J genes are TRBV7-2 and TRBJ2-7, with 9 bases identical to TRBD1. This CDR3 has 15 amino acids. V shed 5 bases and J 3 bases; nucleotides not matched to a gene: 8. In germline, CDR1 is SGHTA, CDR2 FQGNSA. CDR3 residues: CASSADRGGHYEQYF. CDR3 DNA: TGTGCCAGCAGCGCGGACAGGGGAGGTCACTACGAGCAGTACTTC. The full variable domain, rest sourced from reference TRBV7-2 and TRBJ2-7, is GAGVSQSPSNKVTEKGKDVELRCDPISGHTALYWYRQSLGQGLEFLIYFQGNSAPDKSGLPSDRFSAERTGGSVSTLTIQRTQQEDSAVYLCASSADRGGHYEQYFGPGTRLTVT.